The sample holds many counts of the clone carrying this T cell receptor beta chain. Its antigen is unidentified. The data were taken from a study of T cells in Graves' hyperthyroidism and ophthalmopathy. Study-wide points: Patients with ophthalmopathy were separated from those with stable hyperthyroidism by a 13 V-J model.

Amplified regions were TCR beta CDR3 sequences from RNA transcripts. During a first-round RT-PCR of the TCR CDR3, the HTBI primer set was used. TCRdb recomputed calls from the multiplex PCR reads with MiXCR, one row per CDR3 protein. The sample holds 300,000 or so distinct CDR3 sequences, 15% to 20% seen once. This CDR3 region has 15 residues. Germline values: CDR1 MDHEN, CDR2 SYDVKM. Trimming pared 0 bases from V and 2 bases from J, leaving 9 bases between. On the basis of clinical symptoms, serum thyroxine and TRAb, thyroid ultrasound and orbital computed tomography, diagnoses were made. This TCR was sampled from a woman between 45 and 65 years old with Graves' hyperthyroidism. This rearrangement joins TRBV28 to TRBJ2-3; no reliable D call. Input material: blood. This CDR3 reads CASSLWNRDTDTQYF. DNA of the CDR3: TGTGCCAGCAGTTTATGGAACCGAGACACAGATACGCAGTATTTT.